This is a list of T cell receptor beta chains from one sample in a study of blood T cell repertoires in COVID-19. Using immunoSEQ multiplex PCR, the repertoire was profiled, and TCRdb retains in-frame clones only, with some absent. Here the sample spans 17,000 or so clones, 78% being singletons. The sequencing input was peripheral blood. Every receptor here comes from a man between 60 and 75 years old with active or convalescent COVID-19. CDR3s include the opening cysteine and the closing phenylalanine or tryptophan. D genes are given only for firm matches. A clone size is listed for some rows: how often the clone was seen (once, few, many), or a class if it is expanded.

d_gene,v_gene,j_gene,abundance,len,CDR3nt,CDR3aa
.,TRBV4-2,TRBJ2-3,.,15,TGTGCCAGCAGCCAAGAAGACTCCCTAGTGGATACGCAGTATTTT,CASSQEDSLVDTQYF
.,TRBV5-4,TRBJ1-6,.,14,TGTGCCAGCAGCTTGGGGACCGAAGGGAGGCCCCTCCACTTT,CASSLGTEGRPLHF
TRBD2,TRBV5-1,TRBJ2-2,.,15,TGCGCCAGCAGCCTAGCGGGAGTGAGCACCGGGGAGCTGTTTTTT,CASSLAGVSTGELFF
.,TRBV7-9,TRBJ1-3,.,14,TGTGCCAGCAGCTACGACAGCTCTGGAAACACCATATATTTT,CASSYDSSGNTIYF
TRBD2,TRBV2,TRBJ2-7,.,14,TGTGCCAGCCTTCTACTAGCGGCACAGGGCGAGCAGTACTTC,CASLLLAAQGEQYF
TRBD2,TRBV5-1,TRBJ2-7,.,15,TGCGCCAGCAGGGAGGGACTAGCGGGAGTCGGGGAGCAGTACTTC,CASREGLAGVGEQYF
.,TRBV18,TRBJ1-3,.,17,TGTGCCAGCTCATTCAAGGGGCAGCCGAGCTCTGGAAACACCATATATTTT,CASSFKGQPSSGNTIYF
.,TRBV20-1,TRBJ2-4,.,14,TGCAGTGCCAGTGAATCCCTAGCCAAAAACATTCAGTACTTC,CSASESLAKNIQYF
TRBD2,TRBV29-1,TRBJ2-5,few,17,TGCAGCGTTGAAGGGACTAGCGGGAGGGCCACGGGAGAGACCCAGTACTTC,CSVEGTSGRATGETQYF
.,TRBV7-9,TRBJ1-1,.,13,TGTGCCAGCAGCTTAGGAGGGCTCACTGAAGCTTTCTTT,CASSLGGLTEAFF
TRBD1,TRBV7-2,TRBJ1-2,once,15,TGTGCCAGCAGCTTAGAGGGACAGGGCACCTATGGCTACACCTTC,CASSLEGQGTYGYTF
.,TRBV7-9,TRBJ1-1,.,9,TGTGCATTGGGCAGTGAAGCTTTCTTT,CALGSEAFF
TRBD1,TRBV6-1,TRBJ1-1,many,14,TGTGCCAGCAGTGAAGACAGGGGGCAGGTTGAAGCTTTCTTT,CASSEDRGQVEAFF
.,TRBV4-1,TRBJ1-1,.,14,TGCGCCAGCAGCCAAGGGGACGGGACTTCTGTGGCTTTCTTT,CASSQGDGTSVAFF
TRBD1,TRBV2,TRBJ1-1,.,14,TGTGCCAGCAGCCTCCGACAGGGAAAAACTGAAGCTTTCTTT,CASSLRQGKTEAFF
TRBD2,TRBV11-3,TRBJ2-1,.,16,TGCGCCAGCAGCTTAGGTTCCAGCGGGAGCGGCAATGAGCAGTTCTTC,CASSLGSSGSGNEQFF
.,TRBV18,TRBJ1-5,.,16,TGTGCCAGCTCACTTGTTCCAGACAGGCCCGACCAGCCCCAGCATTTT,CASSLVPDRPDQPQHF
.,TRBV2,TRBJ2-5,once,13,TGTGCCAGCAGTGGTCTAGCAGTAGAGACCCAGTACTTC,CASSGLAVETQYF
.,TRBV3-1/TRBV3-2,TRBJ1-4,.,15,TGTGCCAGCAGCCAACAGTACGGGTCTAATGAAAAACTGTTTTTT,CASSQQYGSNEKLFF
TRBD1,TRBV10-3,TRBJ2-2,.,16,TGTGCCATCAGTGAAATGGGACAGGGGAGGCCCGGGGAGCTGTTTTTT,CAISEMGQGRPGELFF
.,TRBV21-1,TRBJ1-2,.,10,TGTGCCTGGCGACTATATGGCTACACCTTC,CAWRLYGYTF
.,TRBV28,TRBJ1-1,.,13,TGTGCCAGCAGGACAGGAACGAACACTGAAGCTTTCTTT,CASRTGTNTEAFF
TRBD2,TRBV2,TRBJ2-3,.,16,TGTGCCAGCAGTGAAAGGCTAGCGGTATACACAGATACGCAGTATTTT,CASSERLAVYTDTQYF
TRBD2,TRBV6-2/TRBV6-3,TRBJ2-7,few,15,TGTGCCAGCAGTTACTACGGGACTAGCGGGAGCATCCAGTACTTC,CASSYYGTSGSIQYF
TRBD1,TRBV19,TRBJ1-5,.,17,TGTGCCAGTAGTATACCTCGGGACAGGGGGCACAATCAGCCCCAGCATTTT,CASSIPRDRGHNQPQHF
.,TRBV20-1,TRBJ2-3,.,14,TGCAGTGCTAGTAGATCCCCTGAGAAATATACGCAGTATTTT,CSASRSPEKYTQYF
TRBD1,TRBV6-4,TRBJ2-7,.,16,TGTGCCAGCAGTTTTCCGGGACAGGTAAACTCCTACGAGCAGTACTTC,CASSFPGQVNSYEQYF